This T cell receptor (beta chain) was captured by sequencing in a study of shared clonotypes between healthy human individuals. The naive CD8 population came from CD45RO-negative cells selected for CCR7, without terminally differentiated effector memory CD45RA+ cells. This CDR3 region has 14 residues. Study results and limitations: A reduction in generation probabilities was seen for non-shared clonotypes relative to those shared by all four donors. Naive subsets generally had larger estimated richness than memory subsets.

Genomic DNA from each subset was divided evenly over several immunoSEQ plates. In the authors' workflow: Filtering differed for immunoSEQ, which gave only junction sequences without quality scores. This table comes from immunoSEQ multiplex PCR, and its TCRdb copy is limited to in-frame clones, with some not included. The DNA was the basis for D and trimming; V, J and clone size are from that table. The sample lists around 550,000 clones, approximately 96% seen once, with approximately 0.11% in the top ten. Concerning this clone itself: The antigen remains undetermined.

The chain recombines TRBV21-1 with TRBJ1-1. TRBV21-1 is classified as a pseudogene. The sequencing sample was made of naive CD8+ T cells sorted from blood. The clonotype was recovered from a woman between 25 and 40 years old in good health. Here the CDR3 reads CASSPKTGTTEAFF. In DNA, the CDR3 is TGTGCCAGCAGCCCGAAAACGGGGACCACTGAAGCTTTCTTT.